The clone carrying this T cell receptor beta chain has just a few counts. The sample belongs to a study of response to subunit inactivated influenza vaccine. TCRdb called the RT-PCR reads again in MiXCR, with one record for every CDR3 protein. This sample has roughly 670,000 distinct CDR3 sequences, with 12% to 15% found just once. The CDR3 runs to 12 residues. V lost 5 bases to trimming and J lost 9 bases; unmatched junction nucleotides: 4. The source is a man in his fifties or sixties who received an inactivated influenza vaccine. The rearrangement uses TRBV12-3 or TRBV12-4 and TRBJ2-7, with 10 positions matching TRBD1. The sample in question was PBMCs from blood, obtained less than 15 days before vaccination. DNA for the CDR3: TGTGCCAGCAGTCCCGGGACAGGGGTGCAGTACTTC. It specifies CASSPGTGVQYF.